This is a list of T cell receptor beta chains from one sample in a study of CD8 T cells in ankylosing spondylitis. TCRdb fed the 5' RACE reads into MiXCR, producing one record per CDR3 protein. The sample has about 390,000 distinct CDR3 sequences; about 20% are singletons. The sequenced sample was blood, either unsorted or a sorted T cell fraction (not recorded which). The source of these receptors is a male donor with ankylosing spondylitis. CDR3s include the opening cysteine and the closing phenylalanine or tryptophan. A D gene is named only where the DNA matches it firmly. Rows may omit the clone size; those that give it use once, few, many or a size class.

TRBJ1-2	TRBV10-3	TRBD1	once	TGTGCCATCAGTGACCCCGGGACAGGGGCGTTCGGCTACACCTTC	CAISDPGTGAFGYTF
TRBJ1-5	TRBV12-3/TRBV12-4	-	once	TGTGCCAGCAGTTTCAGGGCCGTGCAGCCCCAGCATTTT	CASSFRAVQPQHF
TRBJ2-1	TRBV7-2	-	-	TGTGCCAGTGCGGTTCTATACAATGAGCAGTTCTTC	CASAVLYNEQFF
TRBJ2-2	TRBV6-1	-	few	TGTGCCAGCACCCCCGGTGGGACGCCGAACACCGGGGAGCTGTTTTTT	CASTPGGTPNTGELFF
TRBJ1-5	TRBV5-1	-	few	TGCGCCAGCAGCTTGGTGTCCGGCGAGTACCAGCCCCAGCATTTT	CASSLVSGEYQPQHF
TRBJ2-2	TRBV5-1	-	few	TGCGCCAGCAGAAACCCGTCACAGAACACCGGGGAGCTGTTTTTT	CASRNPSQNTGELFF
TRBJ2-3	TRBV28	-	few	TGTGCCAGCAGCCAACCACAGGGACGAGATACGCAGTATTTT	CASSQPQGRDTQYF
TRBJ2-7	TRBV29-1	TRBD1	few	TGCAGCGTTGAAGCCCAGGGGGACCGTCCCTACGAGCAGTACTTC	CSVEAQGDRPYEQYF
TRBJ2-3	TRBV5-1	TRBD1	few	TGCGCCAGCAGCTTGGTTGGGACAGGGATCACAGATACGCAGTATTTT	CASSLVGTGITDTQYF
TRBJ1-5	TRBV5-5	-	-	TGTGCCAGCAGCTTATTTGAGGGTAGAGGTCAGCCCCAGCATTTT	CASSLFEGRGQPQHF
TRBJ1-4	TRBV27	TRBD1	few	TGTGCCAGCAAGAGGGCAGGGGGTGAAAAACTGTTTTTT	CASKRAGGEKLFF
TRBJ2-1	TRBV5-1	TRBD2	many	TGCGCCAGCAGCTTGTCCGCGGGAGGCCACAATGAGCAGTTCTTC	CASSLSAGGHNEQFF
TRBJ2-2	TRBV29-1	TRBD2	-	TGCAGCGCCGGGGGGGGCCAGTACACCGGGGAGCTGTTTTTT	CSAGGGQYTGELFF
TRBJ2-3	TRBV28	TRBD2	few	TGTGCCAGCAGTTTAGGGCTAGCGGGTAGCACAGATACGCAGTATTTT	CASSLGLAGSTDTQYF
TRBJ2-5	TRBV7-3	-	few	TGTGCCAGCAGCTTAGATTCTAGGGACTCGGAGACCCAGTACTTC	CASSLDSRDSETQYF
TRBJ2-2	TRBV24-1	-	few	TGTGCCACATCGGGGGATTTGCGTGGGGAGCTGTTTTTT	CATSGDLRGELFF
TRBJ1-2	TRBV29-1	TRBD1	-	TGCAGCGTTCAGACAGGGGACTATGGCTACACCTTC	CSVQTGDYGYTF
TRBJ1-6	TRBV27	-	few	TGTGCCAGCAGTTTCCAGCGCTCCTATAATTCACCCCTCCACTTT	CASSFQRSYNSPLHF
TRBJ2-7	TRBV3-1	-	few	TGTGCCAGCAGCCAAGAGGTTTCGAACGAGCAGTACTTC	CASSQEVSNEQYF
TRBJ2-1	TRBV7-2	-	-	TGTGCCAGCAGCTCGGTCCGGGACCGTGGATACAATGAGCAGTTCTTC	CASSSVRDRGYNEQFF
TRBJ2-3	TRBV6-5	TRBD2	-	TGTGCCAGTAGCGGGAGCCGGGATACGCAGTATTTT	CASSGSRDTQYF
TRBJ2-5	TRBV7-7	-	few	TGTGCTAGCAGCCCCCTCCCCGGGGAGACCCAGTACTTC	CASSPLPGETQYF
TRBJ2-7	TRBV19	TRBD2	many	TGTGCCAGTAGTACCCTAGCGGGAGCTGAGCAGTACTTC	CASSTLAGAEQYF
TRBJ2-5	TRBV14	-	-	TGTGCCAGCAGCCAAGTACAAGCCCCCCAAGAGACCCAGTACTTC	CASSQVQAPQETQYF
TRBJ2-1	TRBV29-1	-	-	TGCAGCGTTGAGCATAATTACAATGAGCAGTTCTTC	CSVEHNYNEQFF
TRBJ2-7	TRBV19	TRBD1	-	TGTGCCAGTAGTCAGCCGGGGGACAGGGACGAGCAGTACTTC	CASSQPGDRDEQYF
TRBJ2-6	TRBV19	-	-	TGTGCCGCCAAGGGTGGCAGGAACTCTGGGGCCAACGTCCTGACTTTC	CAAKGGRNSGANVLTF
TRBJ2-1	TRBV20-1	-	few	TGCAGTGCTAGAGGTGACGGGAGTGGGTACAATGAGCAGTTCTTC	CSARGDGSGYNEQFF
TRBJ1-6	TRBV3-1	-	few	TGTGCCAGCAGCCAAGGGGAGTATAATTCACCCCTCCACTTT	CASSQGEYNSPLHF
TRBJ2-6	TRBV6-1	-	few	TGTGCCAGCTCTGTGGTCACTGGGGCCAACGTCCTGACTTTC	CASSVVTGANVLTF
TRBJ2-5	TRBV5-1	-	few	TGCGCCAGCAGCTCCACTGGGCAAGAGACCCAGTACTTC	CASSSTGQETQYF
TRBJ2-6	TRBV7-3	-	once	TGTGCCAGCAGCTTATTCCGAGGGGCCGGGGCCAACGTCCTGACTTTC	CASSLFRGAGANVLTF
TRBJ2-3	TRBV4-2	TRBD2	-	TGTGCCAGCAGCCAAGACCCCTCTAGCGGGGTTATTCTCAGCACAGATACGCAGTATTTT	CASSQDPSSGVILSTDTQYF
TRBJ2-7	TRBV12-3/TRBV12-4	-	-	TGTGCCAGCAGACGAGAATCCTACGAGCAGTACTTC	CASRRESYEQYF
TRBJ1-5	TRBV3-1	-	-	TGTGCCAGCAGCCAACAGGTAAATCAGCCCCAGCATTTT	CASSQQVNQPQHF
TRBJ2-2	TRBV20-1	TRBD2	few	TGCAGTGCAAAGCGGGGTAACACCGGGGAGCTGTTTTTT	CSAKRGNTGELFF
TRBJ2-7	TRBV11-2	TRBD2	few	TGTGCCAGCAGCTTAAGTGCGACTAGCGGGAGATTCGAGCAGTACTTC	CASSLSATSGRFEQYF
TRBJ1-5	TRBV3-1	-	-	TGTGCCAGCAGCCAAGGTAGGGGCGGAGAACAGCCCCAGCATTTT	CASSQGRGGEQPQHF
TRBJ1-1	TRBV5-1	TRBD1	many	TGCGCCAGCATGGAGGGGGCGGACACTGAAGCTTTCTTT	CASMEGADTEAFF
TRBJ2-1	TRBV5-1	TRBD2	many	TGCGCCAGCAGCTTGGAGGGACTAGCGGAGACCTACAATGAGCAGTTCTTC	CASSLEGLAETYNEQFF
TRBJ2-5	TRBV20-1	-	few	TGCAGTGCTAGAGTGCCTAGCGAGAGCCAGTACTTC	CSARVPSESQYF
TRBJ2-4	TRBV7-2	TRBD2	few	TGTGCCAGCAACACTCGGGGGGGCCCAGGGGTTCAGTACTTC	CASNTRGGPGVQYF
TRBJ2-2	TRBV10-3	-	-	TGTGCCATCAGTGGACAGGCGGAAGCCGGGGAGCTGTTTTTT	CAISGQAEAGELFF
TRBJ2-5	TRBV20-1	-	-	TGCAGTGCTAAACCCCCAGAGACCCAGTACTTC	CSAKPPETQYF
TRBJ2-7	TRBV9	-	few	TGTGCCAGCAGCCAAATCGAGGGGGGGGAGCAGTACTTC	CASSQIEGGEQYF
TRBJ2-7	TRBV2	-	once	TGTGCCCAGAGGGGGGGACTTCAAACCTTC	CAQRGGLQTF
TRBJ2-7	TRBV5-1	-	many	TGCGCCAGTAAGTTACAGGACTCGGTTCGCGAGCAGTACTTC	CASKLQDSVREQYF
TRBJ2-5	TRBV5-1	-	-	TGCGCCAGCAGCTTGGCCTTAGCGGAGGTGCAAGAGACCCAGTACTTC	CASSLALAEVQETQYF
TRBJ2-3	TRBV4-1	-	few	TGCGCCAGCAGCCAAGATCGGTCCGGGGTCTTTCGCACAGATACGCAGTATTTT	CASSQDRSGVFRTDTQYF
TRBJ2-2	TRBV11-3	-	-	TGTGCCAGCAGCTTAGACCCCATGGGGCCGAACACCGGGGAGCTGTTTTTT	CASSLDPMGPNTGELFF
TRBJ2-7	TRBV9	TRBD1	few	TGTGCCAGCAGCGCCCCGGGACAGGTTACCGAGCAGTACTTC	CASSAPGQVTEQYF
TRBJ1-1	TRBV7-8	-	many	TGTGCCAGCAGCTCCGTAAGGCTTTCGAACACTGAAGCTTTCTTT	CASSSVRLSNTEAFF
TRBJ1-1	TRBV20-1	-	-	TGCAGTGCTAGTTGGCGGGGAACTGAAGCTTTCTTT	CSASWRGTEAFF
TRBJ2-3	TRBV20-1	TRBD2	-	TGCAGTGCCACTACTAGCGGGAGGAGGCCAGATACGCAGTATTTT	CSATTSGRRPDTQYF